The 11 T cell receptor beta chains presented below share a single source sample, sequenced in a study of blood T cell repertoires in COVID-19. Sequencing used immunoSEQ multiplex PCR; TCRdb keeps in-frame clones, though not all of them. The data contain about 50,000 clones, approximately 80% of them singletons. The sample comprised peripheral blood. The receptors originated from a human donor in a cohort sampled during active COVID-19.

This chain joins TRBV5-1 and TRBJ2-3; 10 bases map to TRBD2. CDR1 SGHRS and CDR2 YFSETQ come from the germline V gene. V was pared by 4 bases and J by 1 base, with 3 bases of the junction left unmatched. The CDR3 is made up of 15 amino acids. CDR3 residues: CASSPGTSGTDTQYF. The CDR3 coding sequence is TGCGCCAGCAGCCCCGGGACTAGCGGCACAGATACGCAGTATTTT.

The chain combines TRBV29-1 with TRBJ2-7, with 8 bases aligning to TRBD2. This CDR3 comprises 14 residues. After removal of 3 bases from V and 5 bases from J, the junction contained 9 bases not matched to a gene. Germline V CDR1 and CDR2: SQVTM, ANQGSEA. CDR3 bases: TGCAGCGTTGATAGCGGGACTAGAGTTGACGAGCAGTACTTC. Translating gives CSVDSGTRVDEQYF.

The chain uses TRBV27 and TRBJ2-3; D is perhaps TRBD1 (8 bases). V lost 10 bases, J lost 2 bases, and 16 bases lay in between. The CDR3 is 14 residues long. CDR1 is MNHEY, CDR2 SMNVEV, per germline (reference sequence). The CDR3 reads CATHRGRDTDTQYF. In DNA, the CDR3 is TGTGCCACCCACAGGGGGAGGGACACAGATACGCAGTATTTT.

V gene TRBV7-2 combines with J gene TRBJ2-1; 9 bases align to TRBD1. CDR1 is SGHTA, CDR2 FQGNSA, per germline. With 4 bases clipped from V and 7 bases from J, the junction kept 5 bases outside the gene matches. The CDR3 spans 14 residues. Written as DNA, the CDR3 is TGTGCCAGCAGCTGGGACAGGGTGACGAATGAGCAGTTCTTC. Translated, it gives CASSWDRVTNEQFF.

This chain links TRBV6-5 with TRBJ2-5, with D perhaps matching TRBD2 (5 bases). Trimming took off 6 bases at V and 5 bases at J, with 16 bases between the two ends. Germline V lookup: CDR1 MNHEY, CDR2 SVGAGI. The CDR3 is 14 residues long. CDR3 loop: CASRTGVIEETQYF. For the CDR3, the DNA is TGTGCCAGCAGGACCGGGGTAATTGAGGAGACCCAGTACTTC.

This sequence joins TRBV28 and TRBJ2-5; TRBD2 aligns across 9 bases. Unmatched junction bases numbered 4, after V lost 5 bases and J lost 3 bases. This CDR3 has 14 residues. Germline CDR1 is MDHEN and CDR2 is SYDVKM. The CDR3 spells CASSRGGGEETQYF. As DNA, the CDR3 is TGTGCCAGCAGTCGCGGCGGGGGGGAAGAGACCCAGTACTTC.

This clone is a singleton in its sample. The rearrangement links TRBV18 to TRBJ2-5; tentative D call: TRBD1 (6 bases). This CDR3 region has 15 residues. V was trimmed by 1 base and J by 5 bases, leaving 14 bases between them. Germline-derived CDR1 and CDR2 are KGHSH and LQKENI. The CDR3 DNA sequence: TGTGCCAGCTCACCACGCCGGGACACCCAGGAGACCCAGTACTTC. Its translation: CASSPRRDTQETQYF.

The chain carries TRBV28 and TRBJ1-2; TRBD1 might be the D (6 bases). The CDR3 extends over 16 amino acids. With 4 bases removed from V and 1 base from J, the gap between germline ends came to 16 bases. Looked up from germline, CDR1 is MDHEN and CDR2 is SYDVKM. CDR3 sequence: CASSSHYRDFNYGYTF. As DNA, the CDR3 is TGTGCCAGCAGTTCTCACTACAGGGATTTTAACTATGGCTACACCTTC.

The gene calls are TRBV5-1 and TRBJ2-1; the match to TRBD2 covers 9 bases. Per the germline V gene, CDR1 is SGHRS and CDR2 is YFSETQ. The ends lost 0 bases at V and 8 bases at J; junction bases unmatched: 9. The CDR3 loop spans 16 amino acids. CDR3 region: CASSLEAGGPSDEQFF. DNA of the CDR3: TGCGCCAGCAGCTTGGAGGCGGGAGGGCCCTCGGATGAGCAGTTCTTC.

V usage is TRBV7-3 and J usage is TRBJ2-1; tentative D call: TRBD1 (5 bases). The CDR3 loop spans 14 amino acids. V was pared by 2 bases and J by 6 bases, with 11 bases between. Germline CDR1 SGHTA, CDR2 FQGTGA. This chain's CDR3 is CASSLARESNEQFF. The CDR3 bases are TGTGCCAGCAGCTTAGCCAGGGAATCCAATGAGCAGTTCTTC.

The CDR3 spells CASSQHGSGRGTGELFF. CDR3 bases: TGTGCCAGCAGCCAGCACGGGAGTGGGAGAGGGACCGGGGAGCTGTTTTTT. The V and J genes are TRBV7-2 and TRBJ2-2, with D maybe TRBD2 (6 bases). Germline V gene data show CDR1 as SGHTA and CDR2 as FQGNSA. V lost 5 bases to trimming and J lost 5 bases, with 21 bases between them. The length of the CDR3 is 17 residues.